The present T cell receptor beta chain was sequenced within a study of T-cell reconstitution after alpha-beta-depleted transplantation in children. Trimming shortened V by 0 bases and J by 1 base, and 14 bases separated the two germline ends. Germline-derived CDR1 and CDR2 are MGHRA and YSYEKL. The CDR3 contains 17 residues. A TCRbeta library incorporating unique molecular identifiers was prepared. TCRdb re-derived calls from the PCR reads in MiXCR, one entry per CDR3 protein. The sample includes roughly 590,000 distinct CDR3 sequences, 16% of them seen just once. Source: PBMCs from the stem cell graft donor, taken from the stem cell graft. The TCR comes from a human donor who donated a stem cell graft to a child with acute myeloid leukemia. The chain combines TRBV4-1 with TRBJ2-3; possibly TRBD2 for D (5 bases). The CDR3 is CASSQDNLGGRTDTQYF. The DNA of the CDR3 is TGCGCCAGCAGCCAAGATAATCTGGGCGGGCGCACAGATACGCAGTATTTT.